This paragraph reports one TCR beta chain. Its antigen is not known. Each donor had 2.5 to 3 ml of blood drawn. Without any T cell sorting, total RNA was isolated from whole blood. The CDR3 is 14 amino acids. Germline V gives CDR1 MNHEY, CDR2 SVGAGI. The RNA usage for each TCR library was roughly 3,300 ng of total RNA. TCRdb reprocessed the 5' RACE reads, keeping one entry per CDR3 protein, no DNA. This sample lists around 380,000 distinct CDR3 sequences; its ten largest clones have approximately 2.3%. These data belong to a study of monozygotic twins with inflammatory bowel disease. Study-wide results and limits: Different subtypes (of T cells) could not be told apart from one another.

This TCR derives from a human donor with ulcerative colitis or Crohn's disease, or a healthy co-twin of an affected twin (not recorded which). Sequencing was done on a sample of blood. The chain combines TRBV6-5 with TRBJ2-1; TCRdb names TRBD1, which stays unverified in the absence of DNA. The CDR3 loop reads CASSYSSGINEQFF.